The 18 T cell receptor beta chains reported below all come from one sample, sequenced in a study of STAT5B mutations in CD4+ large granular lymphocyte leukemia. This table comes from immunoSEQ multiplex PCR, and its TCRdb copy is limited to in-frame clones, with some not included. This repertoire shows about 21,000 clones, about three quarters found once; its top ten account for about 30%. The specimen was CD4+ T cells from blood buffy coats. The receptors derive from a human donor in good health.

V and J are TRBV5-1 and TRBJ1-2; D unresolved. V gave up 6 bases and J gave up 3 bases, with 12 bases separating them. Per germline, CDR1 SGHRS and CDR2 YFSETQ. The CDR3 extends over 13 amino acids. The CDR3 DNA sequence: TGCGCCAGCAAGATACACCAAGACTATGGCTACACCTTC. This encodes CASKIHQDYGYTF.

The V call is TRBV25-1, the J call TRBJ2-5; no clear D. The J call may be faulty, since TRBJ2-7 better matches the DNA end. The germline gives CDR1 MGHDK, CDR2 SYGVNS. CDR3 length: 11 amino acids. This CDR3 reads CASSESYEQYF. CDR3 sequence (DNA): TGTGCCAGCAGTGAGTCCTACGAGCAGTACTTC.

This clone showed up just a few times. In nucleotides, the CDR3 is TGTGCCAGCAGTGCCAAACTAGCGGGATTAAATGAGCAGTTCTTC. It translates to CASSAKLAGLNEQFF. The rearrangement links TRBV6-4 to TRBJ2-1; 10 nucleotides agree with TRBD2. The CDR3 runs to 15 residues. V lost 4 bases, J lost 7 bases, and 7 bases stayed unmatched. The V gene's germline CDR1 is MRHNA and CDR2 SNTAGT.

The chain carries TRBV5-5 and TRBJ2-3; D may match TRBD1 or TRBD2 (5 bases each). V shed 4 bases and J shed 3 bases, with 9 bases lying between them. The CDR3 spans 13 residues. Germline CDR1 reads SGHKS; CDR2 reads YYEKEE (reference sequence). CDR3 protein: CASSTGPTDTQYF. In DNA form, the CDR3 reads TGTGCCAGCAGCACGGGACCAACAGATACGCAGTATTTT. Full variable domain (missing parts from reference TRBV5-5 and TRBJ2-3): DAGVTQSPTHLIKTRGQQVTLRCSPISGHKSVSWYQQVLGQGPQFIFQYYEKEERGRGNFPDRFSARQFPNYSSELNVNALLLGDSALYLCASSTGPTDTQYFGPGTRLTVL.

In DNA, the CDR3 is TGTGCCAGCAGTTTATTGGGTATCGGGACAGGGCTTTATCAGCCCCAGCATTTT. Protein: CASSLLGIGTGLYQPQHF. The chain uses TRBV28 and TRBJ1-5, with 9 bases that match TRBD1. Trimming at V came to 1 base and at J to 5 bases, leaving 12 bases not matched to a gene. There are 18 residues in the CDR3. From germline, CDR1 is MDHEN and CDR2 SYDVKM.

The CDR3 sequence: CASSLGDRFQETQYF. The CDR3 bases are TGTGCCAGCAGCTTAGGGGACAGATTCCAAGAGACCCAGTACTTC. The chain employs TRBV11-2 and TRBJ2-5; 7 bases align to TRBD1. The CDR3 sequence is 15 residues long. V shed 1 base and J 1 base; nucleotides not matched to a gene: 3. Germline CDR1 SGHAT, CDR2 FQNNGV. Based on the CDR3 plus reference TRBV11-2 and TRBJ2-5, the full variable domain is EAGVAQSPRYKIIEKRQSVAFWCNPISGHATLYWYQQILGQGPKLLIQFQNNGVVDDSQLPKDRFSAERLKGVDSTLKIQPAKLEDSAVYLCASSLGDRFQETQYFGPGTRLLVL.

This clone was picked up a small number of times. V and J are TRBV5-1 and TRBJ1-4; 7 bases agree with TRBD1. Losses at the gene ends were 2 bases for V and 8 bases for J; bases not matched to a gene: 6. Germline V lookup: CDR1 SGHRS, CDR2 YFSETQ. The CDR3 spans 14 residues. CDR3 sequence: CASSLQGLGEKLFF. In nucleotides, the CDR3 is TGCGCCAGCAGCTTACAGGGGTTGGGGGAAAAACTGTTTTTT.

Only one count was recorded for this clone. CDR3 in DNA: TGTGCCAGCAGTCCTCCCGGGAGGACACCGGGGAGTGAGCAGTACTTC. Protein sequence: CASSPPGRTPGSEQYF. J is TRBJ2-7 and V is TRBV28, with 7 bases that match TRBD2. V lost 5 bases to trimming and J lost 7 bases; unmatched junction nucleotides: 17. The length of the CDR3 is 16 residues. CDR1 MDHEN and CDR2 SYDVKM come from the germline V gene.

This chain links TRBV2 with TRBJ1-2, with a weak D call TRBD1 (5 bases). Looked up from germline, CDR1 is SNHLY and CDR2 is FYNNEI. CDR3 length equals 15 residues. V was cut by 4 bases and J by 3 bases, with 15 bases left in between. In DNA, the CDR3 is TGTGCCAGCAGTGCACAAGAGGGGCCCTACTATGGCTACACCTTC. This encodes CASSAQEGPYYGYTF.

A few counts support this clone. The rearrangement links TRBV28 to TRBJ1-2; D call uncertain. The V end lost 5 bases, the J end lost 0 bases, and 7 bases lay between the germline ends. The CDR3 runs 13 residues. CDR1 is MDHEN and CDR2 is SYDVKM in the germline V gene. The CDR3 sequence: CASSPASNYGYTF. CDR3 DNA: TGTGCCAGCAGTCCGGCCTCTAACTATGGCTACACCTTC.

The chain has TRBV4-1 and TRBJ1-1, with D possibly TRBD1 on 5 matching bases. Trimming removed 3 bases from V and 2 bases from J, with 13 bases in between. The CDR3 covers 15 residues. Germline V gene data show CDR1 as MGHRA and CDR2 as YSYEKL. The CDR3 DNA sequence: TGCGCCAGCAGCCACCCCGACAGACCTAACACTGAAGCTTTCTTT. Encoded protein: CASSHPDRPNTEAFF.

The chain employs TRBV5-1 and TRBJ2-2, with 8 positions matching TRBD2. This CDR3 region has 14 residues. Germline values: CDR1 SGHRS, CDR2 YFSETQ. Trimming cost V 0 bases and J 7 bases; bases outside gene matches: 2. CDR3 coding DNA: TGCGCCAGCAGCTTGGGACTAGCGATCGGGGAGCTGTTTTTT. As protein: CASSLGLAIGELFF.

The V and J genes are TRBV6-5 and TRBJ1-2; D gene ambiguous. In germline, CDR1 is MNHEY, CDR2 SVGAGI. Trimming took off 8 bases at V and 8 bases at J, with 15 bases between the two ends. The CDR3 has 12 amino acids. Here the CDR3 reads CASQAVGEGYTF. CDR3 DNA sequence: TGTGCCAGCCAGGCGGTTGGCGAAGGCTACACCTTC.

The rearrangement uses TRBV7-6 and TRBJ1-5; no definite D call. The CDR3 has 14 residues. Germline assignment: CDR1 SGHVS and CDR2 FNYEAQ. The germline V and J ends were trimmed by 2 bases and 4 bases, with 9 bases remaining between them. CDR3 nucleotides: TGTGCCAGCAGCTTATCGGGTGGTAATCAGCCCCAGCATTTT. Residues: CASSLSGGNQPQHF.

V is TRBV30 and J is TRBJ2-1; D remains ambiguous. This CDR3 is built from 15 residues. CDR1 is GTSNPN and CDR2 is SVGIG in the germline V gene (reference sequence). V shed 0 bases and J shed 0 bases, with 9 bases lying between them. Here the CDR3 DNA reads TGTGCCTGGAGTGTTGTTCGGTACTCCTACAATGAGCAGTTCTTC. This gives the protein CAWSVVRYSYNEQFF.

The CDR3 loop reads CAISASSVTGGTYGYTF. CDR3 DNA sequence: TGTGCCATCAGTGCATCATCGGTGACAGGGGGAACCTATGGCTACACCTTC. This chain joins TRBV10-3 and TRBJ1-2, with TRBD1 matching 9 bases. The V gene end was trimmed by 4 bases and the J gene end by 4 bases; junction bases not matched to a gene: 13. The CDR3 spans 17 residues. Germline loops: CDR1 ENHRY, CDR2 SYGVKD.

The DNA for the CDR3 is TGTGCCAGCAGAGCACCAGGGGCCGGGGAGCTGTTTTTT. The encoded protein is CASRAPGAGELFF. This chain uses TRBV2 with TRBJ2-2, with D perhaps matching TRBD1 (6 bases). The CDR3 is 13 residues long. V dropped 6 bases and J dropped 6 bases, with 11 bases sitting between them. In germline, CDR1 is SNHLY, CDR2 FYNNEI.

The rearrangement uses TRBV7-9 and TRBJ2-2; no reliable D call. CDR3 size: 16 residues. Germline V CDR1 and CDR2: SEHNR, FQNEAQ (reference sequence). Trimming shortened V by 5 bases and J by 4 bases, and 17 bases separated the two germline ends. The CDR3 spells CASSLGGRASTGELFF. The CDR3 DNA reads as TGTGCCAGCAGCCTAGGCGGACGGGCGAGCACCGGGGAGCTGTTTTTT.